This TCR beta chain was sequenced in a study of T cell responses to AZD1222 COVID-19 vaccine. Study results and caveats: Repertoires were sampled only after the peak T cell response.

In the case of this clone: Antigen specificity is unknown.

The V end was cut by 2 bases, the J end by 8 bases, with 18 bases between. This CDR3 comprises 15 residues. CDR1 and CDR2 (germline): KGHSH, LQKENI. The method was immunoSEQ multiplex PCR; TCRdb's version includes in-frame clones alone and lacks a portion of them. Among around 200,000 clones listed, approximately 86% were seen once. Material: peripheral blood, obtained on day 0 of AZD1222 vaccination. The chain employs TRBV18 and TRBJ1-2; D not resolved. This sequence was found in an adult in good health. For the CDR3, the DNA is TGTGCCAGCTCACCAACCGCTGGAGATCGGGCGGGCTACACCTTC. Its translation is CASSPTAGDRAGYTF.